Given below is one TCR beta chain in context. This sample stems from a study of blood T cell repertoires in COVID-19. Measured with immunoSEQ multiplex PCR; TCRdb has only the in-frame clones, and not every one. The sample records 200,000 to 300,000 clones, about 91% being singletons. Germline V gene lookup returns CDR1 DFQATT and CDR2 SNEGSKA (reference sequence). The germline V and J ends were trimmed by 3 bases and 6 bases, with 14 bases remaining between them. The CDR3 spans 13 residues. The clonotype comes from a woman in her 30s with COVID-19, enrolled during active disease. Material for sequencing was peripheral blood. This chain links TRBV20-1 with TRBJ1-1; D possibly corresponds to TRBD1 (6 bases). The chain's CDR3 is CSASPQGDAEAFF. DNA for the CDR3: TGCAGTGCTAGTCCACAGGGAGATGCTGAAGCTTTCTTT.